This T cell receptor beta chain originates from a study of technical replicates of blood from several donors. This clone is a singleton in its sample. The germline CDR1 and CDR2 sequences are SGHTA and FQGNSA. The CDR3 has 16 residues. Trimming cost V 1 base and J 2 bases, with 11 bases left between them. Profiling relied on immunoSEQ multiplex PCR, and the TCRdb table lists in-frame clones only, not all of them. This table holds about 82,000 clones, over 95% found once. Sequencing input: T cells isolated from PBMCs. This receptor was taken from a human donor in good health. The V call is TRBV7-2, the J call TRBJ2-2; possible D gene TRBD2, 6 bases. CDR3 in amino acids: CASSLVGGSNTGELFF. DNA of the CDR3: TGTGCCAGCAGCTTAGTGGGGGGAAGTAACACCGGGGAGCTGTTTTTT.